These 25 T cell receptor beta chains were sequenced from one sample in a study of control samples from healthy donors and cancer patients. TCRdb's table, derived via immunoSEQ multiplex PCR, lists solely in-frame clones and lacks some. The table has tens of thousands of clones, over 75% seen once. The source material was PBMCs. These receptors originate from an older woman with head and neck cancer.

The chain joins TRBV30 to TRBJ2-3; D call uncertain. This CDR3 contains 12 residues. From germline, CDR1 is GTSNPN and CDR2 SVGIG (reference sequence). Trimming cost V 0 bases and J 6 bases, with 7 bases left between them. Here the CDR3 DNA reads TGTGCCTGGAGTGTAGGAGCGGATACGCAGTATTTT. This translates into CAWSVGADTQYF.

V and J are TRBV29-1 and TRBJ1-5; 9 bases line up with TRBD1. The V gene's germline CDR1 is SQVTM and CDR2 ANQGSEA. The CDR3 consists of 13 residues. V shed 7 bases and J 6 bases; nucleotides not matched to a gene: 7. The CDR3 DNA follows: TGCAGCGCTGGACAGGGGACAACTCAGCCCCAGCATTTT. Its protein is CSAGQGTTQPQHF.

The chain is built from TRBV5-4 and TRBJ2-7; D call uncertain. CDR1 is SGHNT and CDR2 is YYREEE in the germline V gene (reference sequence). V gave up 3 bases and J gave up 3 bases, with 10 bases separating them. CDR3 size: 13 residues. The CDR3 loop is CASSWLGDYEQYF. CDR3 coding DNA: TGTGCCAGCAGCTGGTTGGGCGACTACGAGCAGTACTTC.

The CDR3 DNA reads as TGCGCCAGCAGCAGTCAAACAGGGGGCGCGGTTCACAATGAGCAGTTCTTC. It translates to CASSSQTGGAVHNEQFF. This chain connects TRBV5-1 to TRBJ2-1; 9 positions match TRBD1. V dropped 4 bases and J dropped 5; count of bases not matched to a gene: 13. CDR3 size: 17 residues. CDR1 is SGHRS, CDR2 YFSETQ, per germline.

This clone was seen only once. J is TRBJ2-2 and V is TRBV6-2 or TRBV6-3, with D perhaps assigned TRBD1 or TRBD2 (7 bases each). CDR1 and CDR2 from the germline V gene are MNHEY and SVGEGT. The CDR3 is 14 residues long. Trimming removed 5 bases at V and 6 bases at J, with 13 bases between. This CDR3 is CASSLRGGSGELFF. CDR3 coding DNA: TGTGCCAGCAGTCTCAGGGGGGGTTCCGGGGAGCTGTTTTTT.

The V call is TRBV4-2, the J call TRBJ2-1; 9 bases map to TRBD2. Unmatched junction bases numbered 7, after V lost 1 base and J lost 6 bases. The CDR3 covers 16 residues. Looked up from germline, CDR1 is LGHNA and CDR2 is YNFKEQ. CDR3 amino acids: CASSQGAGGPFNEQFF. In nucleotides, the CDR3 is TGTGCCAGCAGCCAAGGGGCGGGAGGGCCTTTCAATGAGCAGTTCTTC.

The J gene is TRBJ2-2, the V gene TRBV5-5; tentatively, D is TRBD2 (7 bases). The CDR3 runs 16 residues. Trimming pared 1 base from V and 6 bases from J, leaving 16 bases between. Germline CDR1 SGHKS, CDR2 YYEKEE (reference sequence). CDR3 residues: CASSLWGGEFAGELFF. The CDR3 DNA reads TGTGCCAGCAGCTTGTGGGGGGGCGAATTCGCCGGGGAGCTGTTTTTT. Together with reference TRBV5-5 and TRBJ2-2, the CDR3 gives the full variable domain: DAGVTQSPTHLIKTRGQQVTLRCSPISGHKSVSWYQQVLGQGPQFIFQYYEKEERGRGNFPDRFSARQFPNYSSELNVNALLLGDSALYLCASSLWGGEFAGELFFGEGSRLTVL.

As DNA, the CDR3 is TGCGCCAGCAGTCAGCGGTCTAGCACAGATACGCAGTATTTT. Translation gives CASSQRSSTDTQYF. The chain combines TRBV5-1 with TRBJ2-3, with a tentative D call TRBD2 (5 bases). The CDR3 spans 14 residues. Trimming took off 5 bases at V and 0 bases at J, with 10 bases between the two ends. Per germline, CDR1 SGHRS and CDR2 YFSETQ.

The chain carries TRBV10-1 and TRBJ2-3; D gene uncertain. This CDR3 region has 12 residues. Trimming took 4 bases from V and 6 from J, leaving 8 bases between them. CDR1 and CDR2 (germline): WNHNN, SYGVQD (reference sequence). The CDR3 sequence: CASSGEVDTQYF. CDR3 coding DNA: TGCGCCAGCAGTGGTGAGGTGGATACGCAGTATTTT.

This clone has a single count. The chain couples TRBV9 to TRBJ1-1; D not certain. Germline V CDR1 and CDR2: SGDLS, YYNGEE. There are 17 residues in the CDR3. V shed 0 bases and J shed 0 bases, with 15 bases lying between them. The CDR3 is CASSVVGRHTLNTEAFF. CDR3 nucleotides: TGTGCCAGCAGCGTAGTTGGTAGGCATACCTTGAACACTGAAGCTTTCTTT.

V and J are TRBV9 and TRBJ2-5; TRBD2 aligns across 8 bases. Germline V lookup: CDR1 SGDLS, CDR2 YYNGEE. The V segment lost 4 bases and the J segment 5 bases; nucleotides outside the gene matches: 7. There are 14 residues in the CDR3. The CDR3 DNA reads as TGTGCCAGCAGCCCACGCGGGGGGCCCGAGACCCAGTACTTC. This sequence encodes CASSPRGGPETQYF.

The CDR3 region is CASSLDGTSGRAGVSEQFF. The CDR3 DNA reads TGTGCCAGCAGCTTAGATGGGACTAGCGGGAGGGCCGGAGTAAGTGAGCAGTTCTTC. The chain is built from TRBV7-8 and TRBJ2-1; TRBD2 matches 16 bases. Losses at the gene ends were 1 base for V and 9 bases for J; bases not matched to a gene: 12. CDR3 size: 19 residues. Germline values: CDR1 SGHVS, CDR2 FQNEAQ.

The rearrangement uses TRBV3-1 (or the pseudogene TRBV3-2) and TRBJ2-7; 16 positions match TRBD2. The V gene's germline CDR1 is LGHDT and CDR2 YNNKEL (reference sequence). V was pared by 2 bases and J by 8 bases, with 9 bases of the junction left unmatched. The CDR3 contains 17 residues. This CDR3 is CASSQPGLAGGPGKQYF. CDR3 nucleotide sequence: TGTGCCAGCAGCCAACCGGGACTAGCGGGAGGGCCGGGCAAGCAGTACTTC.

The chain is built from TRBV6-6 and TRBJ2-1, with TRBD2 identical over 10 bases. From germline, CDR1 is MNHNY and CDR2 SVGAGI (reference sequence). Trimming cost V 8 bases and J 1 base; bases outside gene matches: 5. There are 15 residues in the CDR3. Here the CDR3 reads CASRVAGGSYNEQFF. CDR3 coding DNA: TGTGCCAGCCGAGTAGCGGGAGGTTCCTACAATGAGCAGTTCTTC.

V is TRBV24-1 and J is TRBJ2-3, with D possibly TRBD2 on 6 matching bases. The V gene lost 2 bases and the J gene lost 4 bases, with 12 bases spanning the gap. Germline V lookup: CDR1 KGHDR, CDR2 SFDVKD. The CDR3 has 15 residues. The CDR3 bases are TGTGCCACCAGTGATTACCAGGGAGGCCCAGATACGCAGTATTTT. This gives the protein CATSDYQGGPDTQYF.

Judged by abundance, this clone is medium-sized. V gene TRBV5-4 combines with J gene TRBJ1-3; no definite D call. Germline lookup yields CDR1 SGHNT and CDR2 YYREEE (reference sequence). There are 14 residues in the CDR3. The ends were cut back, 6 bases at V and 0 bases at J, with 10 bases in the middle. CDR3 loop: CASTGASSGNTIYF. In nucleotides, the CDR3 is TGTGCCAGCACTGGCGCCAGCTCTGGAAACACCATATATTTT.

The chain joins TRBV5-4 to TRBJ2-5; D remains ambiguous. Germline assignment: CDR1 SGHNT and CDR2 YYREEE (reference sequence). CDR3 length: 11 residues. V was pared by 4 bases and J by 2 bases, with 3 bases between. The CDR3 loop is CASSQQETQYF. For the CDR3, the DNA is TGTGCCAGCAGCCAACAAGAGACCCAGTACTTC.

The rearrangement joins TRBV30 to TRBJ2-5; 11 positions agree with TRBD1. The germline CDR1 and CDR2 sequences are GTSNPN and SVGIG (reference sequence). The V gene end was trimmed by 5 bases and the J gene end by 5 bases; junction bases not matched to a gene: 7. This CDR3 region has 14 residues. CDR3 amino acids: CAWSRTGGGETQYF. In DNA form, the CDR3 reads TGTGCCTGGTCTAGGACAGGGGGCGGGGAGACCCAGTACTTC.

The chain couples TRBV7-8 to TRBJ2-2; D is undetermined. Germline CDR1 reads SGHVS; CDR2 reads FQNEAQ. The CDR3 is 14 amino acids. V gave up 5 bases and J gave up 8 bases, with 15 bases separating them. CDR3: CASSPPRSFGELFF. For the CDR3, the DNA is TGTGCCAGCAGCCCCCCCAGATCGTTTGGGGAGCTGTTTTTT.

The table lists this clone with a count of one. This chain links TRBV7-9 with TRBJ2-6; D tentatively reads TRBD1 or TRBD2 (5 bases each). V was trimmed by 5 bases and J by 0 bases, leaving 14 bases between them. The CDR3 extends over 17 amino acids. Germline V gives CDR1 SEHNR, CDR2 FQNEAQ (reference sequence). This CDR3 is CASSRASGTSGANVLTF. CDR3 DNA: TGTGCCAGCAGCCGGGCTTCGGGGACCTCTGGGGCCAACGTCCTGACTTTC.

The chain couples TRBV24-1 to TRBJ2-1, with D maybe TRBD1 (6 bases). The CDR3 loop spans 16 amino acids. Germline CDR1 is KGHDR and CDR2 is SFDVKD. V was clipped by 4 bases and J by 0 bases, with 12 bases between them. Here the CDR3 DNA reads TGTGCCACCAGTGAGCCCACAGGGAGCTCCTACAATGAGCAGTTCTTC. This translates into CATSEPTGSSYNEQFF.

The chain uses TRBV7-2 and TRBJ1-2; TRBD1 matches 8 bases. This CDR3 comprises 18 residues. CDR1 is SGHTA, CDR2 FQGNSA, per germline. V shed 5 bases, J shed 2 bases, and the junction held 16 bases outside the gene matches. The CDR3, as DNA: TGTGCCAGCAGCACAAAACGATACCTGGACAGGGCGAACTATGGCTACACCTTC. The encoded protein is CASSTKRYLDRANYGYTF.

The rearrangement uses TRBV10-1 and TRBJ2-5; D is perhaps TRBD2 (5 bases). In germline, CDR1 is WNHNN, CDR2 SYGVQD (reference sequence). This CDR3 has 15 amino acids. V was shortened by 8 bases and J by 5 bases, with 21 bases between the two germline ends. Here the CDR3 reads CASSPAQGGPETQYF. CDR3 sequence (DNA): TGCGCCAGCTCCCCCGCGCAAGGCGGGCCGGAGACCCAGTACTTC.

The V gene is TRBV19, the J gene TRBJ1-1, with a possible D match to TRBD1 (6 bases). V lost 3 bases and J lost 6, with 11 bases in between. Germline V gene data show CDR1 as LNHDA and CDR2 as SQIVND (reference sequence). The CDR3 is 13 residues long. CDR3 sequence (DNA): TGTGCCAGTAGTATGCGGGGGGGCCCTGAAGCTTTCTTT. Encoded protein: CASSMRGGPEAFF.

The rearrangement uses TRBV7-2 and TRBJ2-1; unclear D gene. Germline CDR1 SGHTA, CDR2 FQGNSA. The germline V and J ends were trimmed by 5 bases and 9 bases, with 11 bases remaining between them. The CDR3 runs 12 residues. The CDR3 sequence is CASSPLKSEQFF. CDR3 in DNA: TGTGCCAGCAGCCCCCTTAAGTCTGAGCAGTTCTTC.